One and the same sample provided the 24 T cell receptor beta chains below, sequenced in a study of blood T cell repertoires in COVID-19. Only in-frame clones appear in the TCRdb table, and some are missing; sequencing was by immunoSEQ multiplex PCR. This table has hundreds of thousands of clones, 90% appearing once. The source material was peripheral blood. Receptors originate from a woman aged 18-35 years with acute or convalescent COVID-19.

The gene calls are TRBV12-3 or TRBV12-4 and TRBJ1-2; 11 nucleotides line up with TRBD1. J was trimmed by 5 bases and V by 7 bases; bases with no gene match: 3. There are 13 residues in the CDR3. The CDR3 nucleotides read TGTGCCAGCACCCGGGACAGGGGGTATGGCTACACCTTC. Its protein product is CASTRDRGYGYTF.

Concerning this clone: Within the sample, other DNA sequences also encode this same CDR3. The chain joins TRBV4-2 to TRBJ2-7, with TRBD2 matching 7 bases. Trimming removed 4 bases from V and 2 bases from J; junction bases left unmatched: 2. The CDR3 sequence is 13 residues long. Germline V gives CDR1 LGHNA, CDR2 YNFKEQ. The CDR3: CASSRGTTYEQYF. CDR3 in DNA: TGTGCCAGCAGCCGCGGGACTACCTACGAGCAGTACTTC.

The chain couples TRBV12-5 to TRBJ2-1; TRBD2 matches at 12 bases. CDR1 and CDR2 (germline): LGHNT, FRNRAP. The CDR3 covers 21 residues. With V trimmed by 0 bases and J by 2 bases, 14 bases remained unmatched. DNA of the CDR3: TGTGCTAGTGGTTTGGTAGGCCCCCTGACTAGCGGGGGCCCCACCTACAATGAGCAGTTCTTC. Encoded protein: CASGLVGPLTSGGPTYNEQFF. Full variable domain (missing parts from reference TRBV12-5 and TRBJ2-1): DARVTQTPRHKVTEMGQEVTMRCQPILGHNTVFWYRQTMMQGLELLAYFRNRAPLDDSGMPKDRFSAEMPDATLATLKIQPSEPRDSAVYFCASGLVGPLTSGGPTYNEQFFGPGTRLTVL.

The rearrangement joins TRBV21-1 to TRBJ2-5; the D segment call TRBD1 is taken from the table without a DNA check. TRBV21-1 is listed as a pseudogene. This CDR3 has 18 residues. This chain's CDR3 is CASSKVVNRTGESETQYF. The CDR3 DNA sequence: TGTGCCAGCAGCAAAGTGGTGAATAGGACAGGGGAATCAGAGACCCAGTACTTC.

The rearrangement joins TRBV6-5 to TRBJ2-7, with D unclear. V gave up 7 bases and J gave up 2 bases, with 9 bases separating them. This CDR3 comprises 12 residues. CDR1 MNHEY and CDR2 SVGAGI come from the germline V gene. The DNA of the CDR3 is TGTGCCAGCACACACCACCCCTACGAGCAGTACTTC. Protein sequence: CASTHHPYEQYF.

The table lists this clone with a few counts. CDR3 DNA: TGTGCCTGGAGTAAGGGGGGGGTAAGCACAGATACGCAGTATTTT. Translation: CAWSKGGVSTDTQYF. This sequence joins TRBV30 and TRBJ2-3; TRBD2 is a possible D gene (7 bases). Trimming took 2 bases from V and 0 from J, leaving 12 bases between them. This CDR3 region has 15 residues. Germline loops: CDR1 GTSNPN, CDR2 SVGIG (reference sequence).

This clone was seen just once. CDR3 DNA sequence: TGTGCCAGCAGTCGCGGACTAGCGGGAGAGCAGTTCTTC. Encoded protein: CASSRGLAGEQFF. The J gene is TRBJ2-1, the V gene TRBV11-3; 12 bases map to TRBD2. The V gene end was trimmed by 6 bases and the J gene end by 10 bases; junction bases not matched to a gene: 4. The germline CDR1 and CDR2 sequences are SGHNT and YENEEA. The CDR3 is made up of 13 amino acids. Drawing the rest from reference TRBV11-3 and TRBJ2-1, the complete variable domain is EAGVVQSPRYKIIEKKQPVAFWCNPISGHNTLYWYLQNLGQGPELLIRYENEEAVDDSQLPKDRFSAERLKGVDSTLKIQPAELGDSAVYLCASSRGLAGEQFFGPGTRLTVL.

This chain uses TRBV29-1 with TRBJ1-1; D might be TRBD1 (6 bases). Germline lookup yields CDR1 SQVTM and CDR2 ANQGSEA. The CDR3 has 11 amino acids. V was cut by 5 bases and J by 3 bases, with 7 bases left in between. The CDR3 bases are TGCAGCGTTTCAGGGGACACTGAAGCTTTCTTT. It codes for CSVSGDTEAFF.

The V call is TRBV18, the J call TRBJ1-2; maybe TRBD1 (6 bases). The length of the CDR3 is 14 residues. The V end was cut by 3 bases, the J end by 2 bases, with 10 bases between. Germline values: CDR1 KGHSH, CDR2 LQKENI. The DNA of the CDR3 is TGTGCCAGCTCACCGCAGGACAGAAACTATGGCTACACCTTC. Protein: CASSPQDRNYGYTF. Combining the CDR3 with reference TRBV18 and TRBJ1-2 gives the whole variable domain NAGVMQNPRHLVRRRGQEARLRCSPMKGHSHVYWYRQLPEEGLKFMVYLQKENIIDESGMPKERFSAEFPKEGPSILRIQQVVRGDSAAYFCASSPQDRNYGYTFGSGTRLTVV.

The rearrangement joins TRBV19 to TRBJ1-6; D may be TRBD1 (5 bases). The CDR3 covers 14 residues. CDR1 and CDR2 from the germline V gene are LNHDA and SQIVND (reference sequence). Between the trimmed V and J ends, which lost 3 bases and 8 bases, there was a span of 11 bases. The CDR3: CASSMWEGYSPLHF. CDR3 bases: TGTGCCAGTAGTATGTGGGAGGGGTATTCACCCCTCCACTTT. Full variable domain (outside the CDR3, taken from reference TRBV19 and TRBJ1-6): DGGITQSPKYLFRKEGQNVTLSCEQNLNHDAMYWYRQDPGQGLRLIYYSQIVNDFQKGDIAEGYSVSREKKESFPLTVTSAQKNPTAFYLCASSMWEGYSPLHFGNGTRLTVT.

This clone has just a few counts. J is TRBJ1-5 and V is TRBV6-5, with 8 bases matching TRBD1. The V segment lost 11 bases and the J segment 3 bases; nucleotides outside the gene matches: 12. Germline CDR1 reads MNHEY; CDR2 reads SVGAGI. The CDR3 loop spans 15 amino acids. Written as DNA, the CDR3 is TGTGCCTCAACCCCCACAGGGGGGGCCAATCAGCCCCAGCATTTT. Translating gives CASTPTGGANQPQHF.

The chain links TRBV7-9 to TRBJ2-2; no definite D call. Trimming left V 5 bases short and J 7 bases short, with 17 bases between. Germline CDR1 is SEHNR and CDR2 is FQNEAQ (reference sequence). CDR3 size: 15 residues. This CDR3 is CASSRKTTPGGELFF. The CDR3 DNA is TGTGCCAGCAGCAGGAAGACGACTCCCGGCGGGGAGCTGTTTTTT.

The CDR3 here is CASSLRDRGLTYEQYF. For the CDR3, the DNA is TGTGCCAGCAGCCTTAGGGACAGGGGGTTAACCTACGAGCAGTACTTC. V and J are TRBV7-8 and TRBJ2-7; the match to TRBD1 covers 11 bases. Germline assignment: CDR1 SGHVS and CDR2 FQNEAQ. After removal of 5 bases from V and 2 bases from J, the junction contained 8 bases not matched to a gene. The CDR3 contains 16 residues.

This sequence joins TRBV12-3 or TRBV12-4 and TRBJ2-5; D not certain. This CDR3 has 11 residues. V lost 6 bases and J lost 5, with 7 bases in between. The CDR3 region has the DNA TGTGCCAGCAGCGACTTGGAGACCCAGTACTTC. It translates to CASSDLETQYF.

The rearrangement uses TRBV4-3 and TRBJ1-2; D is perhaps TRBD1 (6 bases). Trimming pared 3 bases from V and 2 bases from J, leaving 16 bases between. This CDR3 is built from 16 residues. The V gene's germline CDR1 is LGHNA and CDR2 YSLEER. The CDR3 bases are TGCGCCAGCAGCCAGGTCTGGGGGGGCGGGAACTATGGCTACACCTTC. Translated: CASSQVWGGGNYGYTF.

This chain connects TRBV7-2 to TRBJ1-2; D unclear. CDR3 size: 14 residues. Trimming left V 4 bases short and J 4 bases short, with 13 bases between. Germline V gene lookup returns CDR1 SGHTA and CDR2 FQGNSA. This chain's CDR3 is CASSSDPGFYGYTF. The CDR3 coding sequence is TGTGCCAGCAGCTCGGATCCCGGGTTCTATGGCTACACCTTC.

The rearrangement joins TRBV11-2 to TRBJ2-1, with 8 bases lining up with TRBD2. CDR3 length: 15 amino acids. Germline-derived CDR1 and CDR2 are SGHAT and FQNNGV. The J segment lost 10 bases and the V segment lost 5 bases, leaving 13 bases of the junction unmatched. The CDR3 bases are TGTGCCAGCAGCCTCCCGCTAGCGGGTGCCTTCGAGCAGTTCTTC. Translation: CASSLPLAGAFEQFF.

This clone showed up just once. This chain uses TRBV9 with TRBJ2-1, with D perhaps matching TRBD2 (6 bases). This CDR3 comprises 14 residues. CDR1 is SGDLS, CDR2 YYNGEE, per germline. V shed 4 bases and J shed 6 bases, with 14 bases lying between them. Here the CDR3 DNA reads TGTGCCAGCAGCCCCTCCGGGACTGTCAATGAGCAGTTCTTC. Translating it yields CASSPSGTVNEQFF. The variable domain in full, completed from reference TRBV9 and TRBJ2-1, reads DSGVTQTPKHLITATGQRVTLRCSPRSGDLSVYWYQQSLDQGLQFLIQYYNGEERAKGNILERFSAQQFPDLHSELNLSSLELGDSALYFCASSPSGTVNEQFFGPGTRLTVL.

The chain links TRBV27 to TRBJ2-1, with a weak D call TRBD2 (6 bases). This CDR3 comprises 15 residues. V dropped 8 bases and J dropped 8 bases, with 22 bases sitting between them. Germline values: CDR1 MNHEY, CDR2 SMNVEV (reference sequence). The DNA of the CDR3 is TGTGCCAGCGGCCTCGGGTTCGGGGGAGGTGATGAGCAGTTCTTC. Amino acid sequence: CASGLGFGGGDEQFF.

The chain employs TRBV30 and TRBJ2-5, with 8 bases aligning to TRBD2. This CDR3 spans 13 amino acids. The V gene's germline CDR1 is GTSNPN and CDR2 SVGIG (reference sequence). J lost 5 bases, V lost 5 bases, and 7 bases had no gene match. CDR3 region: CAWASGFRETQYF. In nucleotides, the CDR3 is TGTGCCTGGGCTAGCGGGTTCAGGGAGACCCAGTACTTC.

This clone occurred once. The V call is TRBV19, the J call TRBJ1-1; D is unclear. CDR3 length: 13 residues. V was shortened by 8 bases and J by 3 bases, with 13 bases between the two germline ends. The V gene's germline CDR1 is LNHDA and CDR2 SQIVND (reference sequence). The CDR3 sequence is CASLPAGDTEAFF. The CDR3, as DNA: TGTGCCAGTCTTCCCGCCGGGGACACTGAAGCTTTCTTT.

The J gene is TRBJ1-1, the V gene TRBV7-9; 8 bases line up with TRBD1. Per germline, CDR1 SEHNR and CDR2 FQNEAQ (reference sequence). Trimming cost V 0 bases and J 7 bases; bases outside gene matches: 7. The CDR3 is made up of 15 amino acids. Here the CDR3 reads CASSLAFRGQGEAFF. As DNA, the CDR3 is TGTGCCAGCAGCTTAGCGTTCAGGGGGCAGGGTGAAGCTTTCTTT.

The CDR3 DNA reads TGTGCCAGCAGTGACTCGACTAGCGGGCCAGATACGCAGTATTTT. Translated: CASSDSTSGPDTQYF. The chain couples TRBV6-4 to TRBJ2-3; TRBD2 aligns across 10 bases. CDR1 and CDR2 from the germline V gene are MRHNA and SNTAGT. V lost 0 bases, J lost 4 bases, and 1 base stayed unmatched. The CDR3 contains 15 residues.

V and J are TRBV25-1 and TRBJ2-7, with 7 bases aligning to TRBD1. Germline V gene sequence: CDR1 MGHDK, CDR2 SYGVNS. J lost 3 bases, V lost 1 base, and 3 bases had no gene match. This CDR3 is built from 14 residues. The DNA for the CDR3 is TGTGCCAGCAGTGAATTTGCAGGGGGCTACGAGCAGTACTTC. Its protein is CASSEFAGGYEQYF.